A selection of T cell receptor beta chains follows, all from one sample in a study of blood T cell repertoires in COVID-19. The data were produced by immunoSEQ multiplex PCR, yet TCRdb's version contains in-frame clones alone and is incomplete. The sample carries 260,000 or so clones, over 80% recorded once. Sequencing input: PBMCs or T cells enriched from blood (not recorded which). The receptors shown here come from a woman aged 25 to 39 with acute COVID-19. Each CDR3 is given with its conserved first and last residue. Each record gives: D gene, J gene, V gene, clone size, CDR3 length, CDR3 protein, CDR3 DNA. A D gene is named only where the DNA matches it firmly. Clone sizes are given selectively: once, few, many, or a class where the clone is expanded.

>NA|TRBJ1-2|TRBV2|NA|14
CASRLGQDHYGYTF
TGTGCCAGCAGATTAGGACAAGATCACTATGGCTACACCTTC
>NA|TRBJ2-3|TRBV5-1|NA|14
CASSISGGTDTQYF
TGCGCCAGCAGCATATCCGGGGGCACAGATACGCAGTATTTT
>TRBD2|TRBJ2-1|TRBV7-7|NA|16
CASSPGLAGSIDEQFF
TGTGCTAGCAGCCCCGGACTAGCGGGTAGTATCGATGAGCAGTTCTTC
>TRBD1|TRBJ1-2|TRBV5-4|NA|16
CASSFKPPDRARGYTF
TGTGCCAGCAGCTTCAAACCCCCCGACAGGGCCCGAGGCTACACCTTC
>NA|TRBJ1-2|TRBV2|NA|13
CASSDARIYGYTF
TGTGCCAGCAGTGACGCTAGGATTTATGGCTACACCTTC
>NA|TRBJ1-3|TRBV19|NA|13
CASSSGQGNTIYF
TGTGCCAGTAGTAGTGGGCAAGGAAACACCATATATTTT
>NA|TRBJ2-1|TRBV7-2|once|15
CASSPSGPGYNEQFF
TGTGCCAGCAGCCCCAGCGGTCCGGGTTACAATGAGCAGTTCTTC
>NA|TRBJ1-6|TRBV7-6|NA|14
CASSLDSLNSPLHF
TGTGCCAGCAGCTTAGACAGCCTTAATTCACCCCTCCACTTT
>TRBD1|TRBJ1-4|TRBV6-6|NA|15
CASSYGTGRDEKLFF
TGTGCCAGCAGTTATGGGACAGGGAGGGATGAAAAACTGTTTTTT
>NA|TRBJ1-2|TRBV6-5|once|14
CASSPLGGRYGYTF
TGTGCCAGCAGCCCCTTAGGGGGAAGGTATGGCTACACCTTC
>NA|TRBJ1-5|TRBV18|NA|15
CASSPGLLEGQPQHF
TGTGCCAGCTCACCAGGGCTTTTGGAGGGTCAGCCCCAGCATTTT
>NA|TRBJ1-4|TRBV14|NA|15
CASSQPGHLNEKLFF
TGTGCCAGCAGCCAACCGGGACATCTTAATGAAAAACTGTTTTTT
>TRBD1|TRBJ1-6|TRBV23-1|NA|16
CASSRGTGIGNSPLHF
TGCGCCAGCAGTCGAGGGACAGGGATTGGTAATTCACCCCTCCACTTT
>TRBD2|TRBJ2-1|TRBV29-1|NA|13
CSVVRGGAGEQFF
TGCAGCGTTGTCCGCGGGGGGGCAGGGGAGCAGTTCTTC
>NA|TRBJ1-1|TRBV6-5|NA|14
CASSYGGPNTEAFF
TGTGCCAGCAGTTACGGAGGACCCAACACTGAAGCTTTCTTT